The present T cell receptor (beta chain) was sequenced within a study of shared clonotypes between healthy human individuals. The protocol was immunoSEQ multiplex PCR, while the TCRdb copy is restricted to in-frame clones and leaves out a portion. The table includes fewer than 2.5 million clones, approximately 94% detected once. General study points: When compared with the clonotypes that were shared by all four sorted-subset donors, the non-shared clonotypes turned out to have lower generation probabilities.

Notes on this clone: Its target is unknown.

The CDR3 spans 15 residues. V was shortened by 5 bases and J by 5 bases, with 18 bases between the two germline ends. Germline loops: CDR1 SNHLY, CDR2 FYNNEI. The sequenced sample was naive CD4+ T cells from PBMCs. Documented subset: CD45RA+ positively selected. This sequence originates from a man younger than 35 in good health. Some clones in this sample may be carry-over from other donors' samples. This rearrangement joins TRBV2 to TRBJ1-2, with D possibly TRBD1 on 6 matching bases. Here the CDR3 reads CASSQGRQGSYGYTF. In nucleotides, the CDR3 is TGTGCCAGCAGTCAAGGCCGCCAGGGGTCGTATGGCTACACCTTC.